This TCR beta chain was captured by sequencing in a study of OX40 agonist ivuxolimab in advanced cancers. In germline, CDR1 is SQVTM, CDR2 ANQGSEA. The ends were cut back, 6 bases at V and 1 base at J, with 6 bases in the middle. The CDR3 has 11 residues. Clones were sequenced by immunoSEQ multiplex PCR, and TCRdb holds only the in-frame ones, with some missing. In the table there are around 66,000 clones, roughly nine tenths of which are singletons. A history of autoimmune disease or systemic immunosuppression excluded patients. The chain uses TRBV29-1 and TRBJ2-5; no definite D call. The source of this sequence is an adult with an advanced solid tumor such as melanoma, head and neck, liver or kidney cancer. The input for sequencing was CD4+ or CD8+ T cells sorted from blood, taken in a trial of the OX40 agonist ivuxolimab. CDR3 sequence (DNA): TGCAGCGTCCAGGTCCAAGAGACCCAGTACTTC. The encoded protein is CSVQVQETQYF.